What follows are 7 T cell receptor beta chains derived from one specimen sequenced in a study of T cell responses to AZD1222 COVID-19 vaccine (dated by TCRdb to the early 2020s). The sample's time point label is to be understood as: baseline before first vaccination. The receptor library was made with the immunoSEQ multiplex PCR assay. The immuneACCESS repertoire file appears here via TCRdb, limited to in-frame rearrangements. These files lack a portion of the clones; in checked studies, under half of the deficit traces to unresolved V genes, and the cause of the others is not known. Here the sample has 150,000 to 200,000 clones; 85% to 95% occur a single time. The ten largest clones represent 1.1% to 1.5% of the sample. The starting material was peripheral blood, obtained on day 0 of AZD1222 vaccination. These receptors were collected from an adult in good health.

This clone was picked up a small number of times. The V and J genes are TRBV2 and TRBJ2-1, with 9 bases lining up with TRBD1. With 5 bases clipped from V and 4 bases from J, the junction kept 3 bases outside the gene matches. CDR3 length: 14 amino acids. Germline V CDR1 and CDR2: SNHLY, FYNNEI. CDR3 in amino acids: CASSLDRGYNEQFF. The CDR3 bases are TGTGCCAGCAGTTTGGACAGGGGTTACAATGAGCAGTTCTTC. Variable domain in full (rest from reference TRBV2 and TRBJ2-1): EPEVTQTPSHQVTQMGQEVILRCVPISNHLYFYWYRQILGQKVEFLVSFYNNEISEKSEIFDDQFSVERPDGSNFTLKIRSTKLEDSAMYFCASSLDRGYNEQFFGPGTRLTVL.

The gene calls are TRBV5-6 and TRBJ2-1, with 8 bases fitting TRBD2. The CDR3 has 15 amino acids. The V segment lost 2 bases and the J segment 3 bases; nucleotides outside the gene matches: 4. Germline V lookup: CDR1 SGHDT, CDR2 YYEEEE. The CDR3 coding sequence is TGTGCCAGCAGCTTACGGGAGGGCCGCTACAATGAGCAGTTCTTC. It codes for CASSLREGRYNEQFF.

CDR3 sequence reads: CASSFRVNSPLHF. The CDR3 DNA follows: TGTGCCAGCAGTTTTCGAGTGAATTCACCCCTCCACTTT. The gene calls are TRBV28 and TRBJ1-6; D is unresolved. The CDR3 spans 13 residues. Germline V gene data show CDR1 as MDHEN and CDR2 as SYDVKM. V lost 3 bases and J 7 bases, leaving 7 bases between the germline ends.

J is TRBJ1-6 and V is TRBV3-1 (or the pseudogene TRBV3-2); D remains ambiguous. Germline V gene sequence: CDR1 LGHDT, CDR2 YNNKEL (reference sequence). V was cut by 4 bases and J by 5 bases, with 12 bases left in between. The CDR3 runs to 15 residues. Here the CDR3 reads CASSRGEVDNSPLHF. CDR3 DNA: TGTGCCAGCAGCCGTGGAGAGGTCGATAATTCACCCCTCCACTTT.

This chain links TRBV7-2 with TRBJ2-3; either TRBD1 or TRBD2 may supply D (5 bases each). With 3 bases removed from V and 0 bases from J, the gap between germline ends came to 10 bases. Germline V gene sequence: CDR1 SGHTA, CDR2 FQGNSA. The CDR3 consists of 15 residues. CDR3 sequence: CASSFRDLSTDTQYF. The CDR3 nucleotides read TGTGCCAGCAGCTTCCGGGACCTAAGCACAGATACGCAGTATTTT.

The chain links TRBV7-2 to TRBJ2-2, with 12 bases aligning to TRBD2. V dropped 2 bases and J dropped 6; count of bases not matched to a gene: 7. The CDR3 loop spans 17 amino acids. Germline V lookup: CDR1 SGHTA, CDR2 FQGNSA. The chain's CDR3 is CASSLFGSSGRAGELFF. In DNA form, the CDR3 reads TGTGCCAGCAGCTTATTTGGCTCTAGCGGGAGGGCCGGGGAGCTGTTTTTT.

The V and J genes are TRBV7-2 and TRBJ2-2; no clear D. Trimming pared 4 bases from V and 2 bases from J, leaving 11 bases between. The length of the CDR3 is 15 residues. Germline values: CDR1 SGHTA, CDR2 FQGNSA. The CDR3 spells CASSSSAQNTGELFF. DNA for the CDR3: TGTGCCAGCAGCTCTAGTGCTCAAAACACCGGGGAGCTGTTTTTT.